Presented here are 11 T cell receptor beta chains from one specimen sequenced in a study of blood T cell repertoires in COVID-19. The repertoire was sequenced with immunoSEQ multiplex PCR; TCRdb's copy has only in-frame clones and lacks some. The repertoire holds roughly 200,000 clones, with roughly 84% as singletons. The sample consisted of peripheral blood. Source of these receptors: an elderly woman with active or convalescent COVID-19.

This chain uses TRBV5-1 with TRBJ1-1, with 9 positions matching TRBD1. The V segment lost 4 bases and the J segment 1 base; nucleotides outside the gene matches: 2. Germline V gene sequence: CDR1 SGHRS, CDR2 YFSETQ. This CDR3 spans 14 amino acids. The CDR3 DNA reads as TGCGCCAGCAGCCGACAGGGGGAGAACACTGAAGCTTTCTTT. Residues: CASSRQGENTEAFF.

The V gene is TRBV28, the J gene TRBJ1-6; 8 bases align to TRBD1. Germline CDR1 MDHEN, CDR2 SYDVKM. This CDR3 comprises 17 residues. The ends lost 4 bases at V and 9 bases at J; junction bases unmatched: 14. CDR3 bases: TGTGCCAGCAGTTCCCCAAACCCCGGACAGGGTAGTTCACCCCTCCACTTT. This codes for CASSSPNPGQGSSPLHF.

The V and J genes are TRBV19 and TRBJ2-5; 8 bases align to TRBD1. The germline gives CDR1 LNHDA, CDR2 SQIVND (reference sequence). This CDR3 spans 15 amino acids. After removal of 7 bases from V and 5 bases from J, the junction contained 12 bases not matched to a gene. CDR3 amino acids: CASKKLGTGFETQYF. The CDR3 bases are TGTGCCAGTAAGAAGCTTGGGACAGGCTTTGAGACCCAGTACTTC.

In DNA form, the CDR3 reads TGTGCCAGCAGCCCCACCGTCCCGGGTGCCGGGGAGCTGTTTTTT. It codes for CASSPTVPGAGELFF. The rearrangement joins TRBV7-3 to TRBJ2-2; D not resolved. The CDR3 spans 15 residues. Trimming removed 5 bases from V and 6 bases from J, with 16 bases in between. Looked up from germline, CDR1 is SGHTA and CDR2 is FQGTGA.

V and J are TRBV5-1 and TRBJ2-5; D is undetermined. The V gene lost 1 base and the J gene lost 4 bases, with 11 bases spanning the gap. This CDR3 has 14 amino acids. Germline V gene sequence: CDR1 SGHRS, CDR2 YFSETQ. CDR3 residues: CASSLTGASETQYF. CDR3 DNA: TGCGCCAGCAGCTTGACCGGAGCTTCAGAGACCCAGTACTTC. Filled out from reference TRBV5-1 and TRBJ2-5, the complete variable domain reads KAGVTQTPRYLIKTRGQQVTLSCSPISGHRSVSWYQQTPGQGLQFLFEYFSETQRNKGNFPGRFSGRQFSNSRSEMNVSTLELGDSALYLCASSLTGASETQYFGPGTRLLVL.

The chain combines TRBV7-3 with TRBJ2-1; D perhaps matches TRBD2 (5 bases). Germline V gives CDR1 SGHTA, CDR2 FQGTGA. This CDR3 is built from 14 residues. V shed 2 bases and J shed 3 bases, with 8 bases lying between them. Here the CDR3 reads CASSLDRDYNEQFF. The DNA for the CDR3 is TGTGCCAGCAGCTTAGACCGGGACTACAATGAGCAGTTCTTC.

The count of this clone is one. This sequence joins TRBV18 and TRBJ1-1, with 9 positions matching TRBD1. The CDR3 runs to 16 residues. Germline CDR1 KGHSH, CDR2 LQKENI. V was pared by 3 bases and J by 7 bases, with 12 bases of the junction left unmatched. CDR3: CASSPPGTGRIGEAFF. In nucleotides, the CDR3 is TGTGCCAGCTCACCCCCTGGGACAGGGCGAATCGGTGAAGCTTTCTTT.

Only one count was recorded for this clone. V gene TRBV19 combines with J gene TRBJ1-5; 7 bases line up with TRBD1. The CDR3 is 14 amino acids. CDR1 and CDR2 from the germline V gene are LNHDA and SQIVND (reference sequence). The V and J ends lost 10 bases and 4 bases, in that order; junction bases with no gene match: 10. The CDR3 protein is CATRSLDRNQPQHF. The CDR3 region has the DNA TGTGCCACGCGGTCCCTGGACAGGAATCAGCCCCAGCATTTT. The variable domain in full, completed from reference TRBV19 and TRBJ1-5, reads DGGITQSPKYLFRKEGQNVTLSCEQNLNHDAMYWYRQDPGQGLRLIYYSQIVNDFQKGDIAEGYSVSREKKESFPLTVTSAQKNPTAFYLCATRSLDRNQPQHFGDGTRLSIL.

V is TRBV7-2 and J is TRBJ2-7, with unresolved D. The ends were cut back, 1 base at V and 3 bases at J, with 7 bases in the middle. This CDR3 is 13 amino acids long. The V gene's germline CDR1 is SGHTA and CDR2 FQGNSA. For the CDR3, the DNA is TGTGCCAGCAGCTTAGGTGCCGGCTACGAGCAGTACTTC. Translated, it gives CASSLGAGYEQYF.

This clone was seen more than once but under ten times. CDR3: CASSQRQTEAFF. Here the CDR3 DNA reads TGTGCCAGCAGCCAGAGACAGACTGAAGCTTTCTTT. The chain uses TRBV3-1 (or the pseudogene TRBV3-2) and TRBJ1-1, with D maybe TRBD1 (5 bases). V lost 3 bases, J lost 5 bases, and 7 bases lay in between. The germline CDR1 and CDR2 sequences are LGHDT and YNNKEL (reference sequence). The CDR3 totals 12 residues.

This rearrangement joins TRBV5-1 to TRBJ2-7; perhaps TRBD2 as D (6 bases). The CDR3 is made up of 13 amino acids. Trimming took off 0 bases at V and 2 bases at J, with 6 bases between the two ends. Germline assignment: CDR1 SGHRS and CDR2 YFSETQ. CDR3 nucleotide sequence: TGCGCCAGCAGCTTGGGGACTACCTACGAGCAGTACTTC. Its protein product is CASSLGTTYEQYF.